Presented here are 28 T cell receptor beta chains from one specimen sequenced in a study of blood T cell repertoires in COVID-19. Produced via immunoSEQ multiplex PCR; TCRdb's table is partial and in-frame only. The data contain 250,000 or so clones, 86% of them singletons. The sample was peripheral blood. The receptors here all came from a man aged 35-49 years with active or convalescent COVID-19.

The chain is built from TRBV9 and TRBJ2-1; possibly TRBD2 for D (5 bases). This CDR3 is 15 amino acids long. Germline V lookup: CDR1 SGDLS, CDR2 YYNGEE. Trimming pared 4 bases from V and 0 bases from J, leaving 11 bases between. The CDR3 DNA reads TGTGCCAGCAGCTCCCAAGGGAGCTCCTACAATGAGCAGTTCTTC. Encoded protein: CASSSQGSSYNEQFF.

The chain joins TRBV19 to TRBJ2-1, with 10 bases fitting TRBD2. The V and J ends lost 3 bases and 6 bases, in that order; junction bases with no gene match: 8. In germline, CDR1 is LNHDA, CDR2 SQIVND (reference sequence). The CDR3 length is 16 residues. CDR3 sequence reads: CASSISQAGGINEQFF. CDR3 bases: TGTGCCAGTAGTATCTCCCAAGCGGGAGGGATCAATGAGCAGTTCTTC.

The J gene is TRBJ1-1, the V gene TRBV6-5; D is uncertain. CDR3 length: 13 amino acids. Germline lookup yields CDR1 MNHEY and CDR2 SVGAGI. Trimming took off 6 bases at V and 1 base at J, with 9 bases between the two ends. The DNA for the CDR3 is TGTGCCAGCAGCCGGCGGGGGAACACTGAAGCTTTCTTT. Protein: CASSRRGNTEAFF.

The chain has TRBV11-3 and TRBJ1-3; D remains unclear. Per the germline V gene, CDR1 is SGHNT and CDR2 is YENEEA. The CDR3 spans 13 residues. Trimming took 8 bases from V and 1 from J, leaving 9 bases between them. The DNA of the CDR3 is TGTGCCAGCGCCAAGGAGTCTGGAAACACCATATATTTT. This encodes CASAKESGNTIYF.

The CDR3 DNA follows: TGTGCCACAACCCAGGGGAGTGGGCCCCAGCATTTT. This sequence encodes CATTQGSGPQHF. The chain carries TRBV6-5 and TRBJ1-5; TRBD1 might be the D (6 bases). The germline V and J ends were trimmed by 10 bases and 9 bases, with 16 bases remaining between them. CDR1 and CDR2 from the germline V gene are MNHEY and SVGAGI. CDR3 length: 12 amino acids.

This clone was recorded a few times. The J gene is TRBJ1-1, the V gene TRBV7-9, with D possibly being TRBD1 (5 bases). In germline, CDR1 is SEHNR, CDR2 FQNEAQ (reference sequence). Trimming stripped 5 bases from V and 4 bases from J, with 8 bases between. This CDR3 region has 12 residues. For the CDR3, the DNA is TGTGCCAGCAGCCACAGGAGCACTGAAGCTTTCTTT. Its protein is CASSHRSTEAFF.

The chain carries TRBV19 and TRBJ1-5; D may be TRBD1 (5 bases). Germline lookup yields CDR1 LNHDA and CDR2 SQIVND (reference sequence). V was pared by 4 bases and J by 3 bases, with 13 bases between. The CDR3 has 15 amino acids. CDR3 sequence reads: CASSKRGGVNQPQHF. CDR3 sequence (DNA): TGTGCCAGTAGTAAGAGGGGAGGGGTCAATCAGCCCCAGCATTTT.

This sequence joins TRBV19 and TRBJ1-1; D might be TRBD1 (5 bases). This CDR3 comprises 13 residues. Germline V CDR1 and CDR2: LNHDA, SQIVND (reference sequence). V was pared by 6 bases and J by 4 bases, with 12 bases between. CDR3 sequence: CASSGAGTTEAFF. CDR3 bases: TGTGCCAGTAGCGGCGCGGGGACCACTGAAGCTTTCTTT.

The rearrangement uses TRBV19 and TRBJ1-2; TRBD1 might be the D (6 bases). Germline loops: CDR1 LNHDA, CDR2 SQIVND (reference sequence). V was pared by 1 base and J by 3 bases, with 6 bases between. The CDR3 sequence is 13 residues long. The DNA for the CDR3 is TGTGCCAGTAGTATAGGACAGGACTATGGCTACACCTTC. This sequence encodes CASSIGQDYGYTF. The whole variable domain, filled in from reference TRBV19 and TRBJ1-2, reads DGGITQSPKYLFRKEGQNVTLSCEQNLNHDAMYWYRQDPGQGLRLIYYSQIVNDFQKGDIAEGYSVSREKKESFPLTVTSAQKNPTAFYLCASSIGQDYGYTFGSGTRLTVV.

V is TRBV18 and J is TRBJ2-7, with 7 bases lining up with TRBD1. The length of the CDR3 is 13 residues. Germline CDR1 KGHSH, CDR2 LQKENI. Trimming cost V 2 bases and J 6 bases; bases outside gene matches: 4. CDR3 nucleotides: TGTGCCAGCTCACCAAGAGACAGGGCCGAGCAGTACTTC. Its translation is CASSPRDRAEQYF. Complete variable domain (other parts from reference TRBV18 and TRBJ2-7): NAGVMQNPRHLVRRRGQEARLRCSPMKGHSHVYWYRQLPEEGLKFMVYLQKENIIDESGMPKERFSAEFPKEGPSILRIQQVVRGDSAAYFCASSPRDRAEQYFGPGTRLTVT.

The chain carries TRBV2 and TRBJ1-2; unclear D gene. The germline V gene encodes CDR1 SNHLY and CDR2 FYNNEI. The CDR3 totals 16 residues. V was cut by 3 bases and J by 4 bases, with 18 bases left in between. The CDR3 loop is CASSERAAARGYGYTF. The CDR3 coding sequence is TGTGCCAGCAGTGAGCGGGCCGCGGCTAGAGGCTATGGCTACACCTTC.

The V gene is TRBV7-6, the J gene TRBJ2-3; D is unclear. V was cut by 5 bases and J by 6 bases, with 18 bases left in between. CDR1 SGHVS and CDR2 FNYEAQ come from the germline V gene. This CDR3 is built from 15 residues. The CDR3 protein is CASSPQIGALDTQYF. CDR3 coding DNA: TGTGCCAGCAGCCCCCAAATCGGAGCACTGGATACGCAGTATTTT.

The DNA for the CDR3 is TGTGCCAGCAGCGTAACCGGGAGAGGTGAGCAGTTCTTC. Its translation: CASSVTGRGEQFF. The chain uses TRBV9 and TRBJ2-1; D is perhaps TRBD2 (6 bases). The germline CDR1 and CDR2 sequences are SGDLS and YYNGEE. The V end lost 1 base, the J end lost 9 bases, and 11 bases lay between the germline ends. This CDR3 has 13 residues.

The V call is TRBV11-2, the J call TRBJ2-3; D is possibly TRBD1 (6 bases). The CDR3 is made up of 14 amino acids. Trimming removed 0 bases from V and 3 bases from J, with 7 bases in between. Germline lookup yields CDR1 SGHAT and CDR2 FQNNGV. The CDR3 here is CASSLDRGTDTQYF. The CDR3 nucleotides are TGTGCCAGCAGCTTAGACAGGGGAACAGATACGCAGTATTTT.

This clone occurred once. DNA for the CDR3: TGTGCCAGCAGCCAGGGACAGTTCGGAGCCTACGAGCAGTACTTC. Its translation is CASSQGQFGAYEQYF. The chain couples TRBV5-5 to TRBJ2-7, with TRBD1 matching over 7 bases. The CDR3 length is 15 residues. Germline CDR1 and CDR2: SGHKS and YYEKEE (reference sequence). The junction had 9 bases not matched to a gene; V was cut back by 4 bases and J by 2 bases.

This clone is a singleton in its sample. The CDR3 loop is CASSLGDIGSPLHF. In DNA form, the CDR3 reads TGTGCCAGCAGCTTAGGGGACATAGGATCACCCCTCCACTTT. V and J are TRBV5-6 and TRBJ1-6; perhaps TRBD1 as D (6 bases). In germline, CDR1 is SGHDT, CDR2 YYEEEE. The CDR3 consists of 14 residues. V lost 2 bases and J lost 10, with 13 bases in between.

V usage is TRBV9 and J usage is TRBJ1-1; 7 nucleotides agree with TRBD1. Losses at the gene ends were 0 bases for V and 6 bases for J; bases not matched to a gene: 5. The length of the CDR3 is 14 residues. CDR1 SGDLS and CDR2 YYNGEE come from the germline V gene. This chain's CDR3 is CASSVEGARSEAFF. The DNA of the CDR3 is TGTGCCAGCAGCGTAGAGGGGGCGAGGTCTGAAGCTTTCTTT.

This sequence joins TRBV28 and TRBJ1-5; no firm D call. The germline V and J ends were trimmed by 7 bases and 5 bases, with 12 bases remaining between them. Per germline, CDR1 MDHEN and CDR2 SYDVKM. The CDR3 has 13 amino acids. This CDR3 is CASKGRLYQPQHF. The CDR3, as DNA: TGTGCCAGCAAAGGGAGGCTTTATCAGCCCCAGCATTTT.

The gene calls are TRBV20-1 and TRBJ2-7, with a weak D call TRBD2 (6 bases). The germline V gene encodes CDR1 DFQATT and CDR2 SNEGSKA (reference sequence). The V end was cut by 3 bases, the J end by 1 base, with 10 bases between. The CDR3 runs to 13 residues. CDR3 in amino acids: CSASGTASYEQYF. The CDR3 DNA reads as TGCAGTGCTAGTGGGACTGCTTCCTACGAGCAGTACTTC.

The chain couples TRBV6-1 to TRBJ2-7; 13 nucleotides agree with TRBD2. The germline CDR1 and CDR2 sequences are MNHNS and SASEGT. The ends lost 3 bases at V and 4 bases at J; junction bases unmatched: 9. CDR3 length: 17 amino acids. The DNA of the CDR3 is TGTGCCAGCAGTGAGACTAGCGGGGGGCCAAACCGTTACGAGCAGTACTTC. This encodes CASSETSGGPNRYEQYF.

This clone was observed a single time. The CDR3 DNA sequence: TGTGCCAGCAGCTTCAAAGCTGACAGCCAAGAGACCCAGTACTTC. Its translation is CASSFKADSQETQYF. The V and J genes are TRBV7-6 and TRBJ2-5, with D perhaps TRBD1 (5 bases). This CDR3 contains 15 residues. V was shortened by 3 bases and J by 1 base, with 12 bases between the two germline ends. Germline loops: CDR1 SGHVS, CDR2 FNYEAQ.

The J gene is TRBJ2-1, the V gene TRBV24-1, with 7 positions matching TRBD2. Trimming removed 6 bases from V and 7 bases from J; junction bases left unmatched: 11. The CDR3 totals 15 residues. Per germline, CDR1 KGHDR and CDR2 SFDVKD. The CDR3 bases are TGTGCCACCAGTCCCAAGGGAGGGCCTTTGAATGAGCAGTTCTTC. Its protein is CATSPKGGPLNEQFF.

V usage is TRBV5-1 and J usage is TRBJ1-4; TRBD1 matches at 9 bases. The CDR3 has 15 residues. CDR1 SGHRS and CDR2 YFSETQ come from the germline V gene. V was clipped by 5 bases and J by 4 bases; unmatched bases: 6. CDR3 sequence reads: CASRIQGAGNEKLFF. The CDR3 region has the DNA TGCGCCAGCAGGATACAGGGGGCTGGTAATGAAAAACTGTTTTTT.

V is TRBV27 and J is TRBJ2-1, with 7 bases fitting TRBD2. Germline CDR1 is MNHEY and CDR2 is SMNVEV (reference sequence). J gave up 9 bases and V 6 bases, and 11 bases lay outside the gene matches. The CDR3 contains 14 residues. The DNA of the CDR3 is TGTGCCAGCAGGTCGGGCGGGGGAACCGGTGAGCAGTTCTTC. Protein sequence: CASRSGGGTGEQFF.

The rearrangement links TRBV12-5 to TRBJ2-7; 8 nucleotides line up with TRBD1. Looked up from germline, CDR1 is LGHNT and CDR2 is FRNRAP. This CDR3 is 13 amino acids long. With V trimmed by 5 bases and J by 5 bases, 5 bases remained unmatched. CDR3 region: CASGPDRGHEQYF. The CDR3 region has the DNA TGTGCTAGTGGTCCCGACAGGGGACACGAGCAGTACTTC.

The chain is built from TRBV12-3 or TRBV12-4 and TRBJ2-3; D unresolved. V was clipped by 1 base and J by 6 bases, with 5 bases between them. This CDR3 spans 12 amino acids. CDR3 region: CASSLDRDTQYF. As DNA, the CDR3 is TGTGCCAGCAGTTTAGATCGGGATACGCAGTATTTT.

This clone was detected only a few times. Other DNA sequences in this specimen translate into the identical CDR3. The CDR3 reads CASSEDRSSYNEQFF. The DNA of the CDR3 is TGTGCCAGCAGTGAAGACAGGAGCTCCTACAATGAGCAGTTCTTC. This chain links TRBV2 with TRBJ2-1; D is possibly TRBD1 (5 bases). Deletions cut 1 base from V and 0 bases from J, with 7 bases between. Germline values: CDR1 SNHLY, CDR2 FYNNEI. This CDR3 has 15 amino acids.

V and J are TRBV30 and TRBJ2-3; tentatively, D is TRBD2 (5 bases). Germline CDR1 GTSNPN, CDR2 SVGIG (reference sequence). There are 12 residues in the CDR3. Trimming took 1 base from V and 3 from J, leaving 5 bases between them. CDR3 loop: CAWSGGTDTQYF. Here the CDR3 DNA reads TGTGCCTGGAGTGGAGGGACAGATACGCAGTATTTT.